This T cell receptor (beta chain) originates from a study of long-term antiretroviral therapy in people with HIV. Overall study results and limits: HIV repertoires had narrower CDR3 length ranges than controls. All time points showed a repertoire dominated by clones expanded before ART.

Details on this clone: The antigen remains undetermined.

Ahead of DNA extraction, samples held about 0.95-11 million cryopreserved PBMC each. Survey-level resolution applied to immunoSEQ assay v3.0. Sequencing of each sample targeted roughly 35,000-55,000 T-cell genomes. Using immunoSEQ multiplex PCR, the repertoire was profiled, and TCRdb retains in-frame clones only, with some absent. This sample has fewer than 30,000 clones; 88% occur once, and the top ten carry around 5.6%. V was clipped by 0 bases and J by 5 bases; unmatched bases: 5. This CDR3 region has 15 residues. Germline CDR1 is SGHKS and CDR2 is YYEKEE (reference sequence). This TCR was recovered from a man in his thirties or forties with HIV. This chain joins TRBV5-5 and TRBJ2-7, with 10 bases identical to TRBD1. The source was unsorted PBMCs, collected around 4.5 years after starting antiretroviral therapy. This CDR3 reads CASSLEWDRGNEQYF. CDR3 in DNA: TGTGCCAGCAGCTTGGAATGGGACAGGGGCAACGAGCAGTACTTC.